The T cell receptor (beta chain) under discussion was sequenced for a study of CD8 T cells in Susac syndrome. Findings and limits, study-wide: Clonal expansion of Susac CD8+ cells peaked in TEMRA cells, and it also peaked in active patients.

Reverse transcription of about 0.5 to 1 ug RNA used random hexamers. TCRdb passed the immunoSEQ multiplex PCR reads through MiXCR, listing each CDR3 protein once. The table lists around 80,000 distinct CDR3 sequences, approximately 96% of them singletons. Comments on this clonotype: Its antigen remains unidentified.

TCR beta was sequenced from blood CD8+ and CD4+ T cells. With 4 bases clipped from V and 5 bases from J, the junction kept 4 bases outside the gene matches. The V gene's germline CDR1 is SGDLS and CDR2 YYNGEE. CDR3 length equals 14 residues. The receptor was derived from a human donor with Susac syndrome. Sequenced: CD8+ T cells from PBMCs. The V gene is TRBV9, the J gene TRBJ2-1, with 9 bases lining up with TRBD2. The DNA of the CDR3 is TGTGCCAGCAGCACTAGCGGGTCGAACAATGAGCAGTTCTTC. This gives the protein CASSTSGSNNEQFF.